This TCR beta chain was sequenced during a study of blood T cells in healthy people across ages. PCR was performed a second time for about 7 to 12 cycles using a sample-barcoded 5' primer and a J-beta primer mix. One entry per CDR3 protein results from TCRdb running MiXCR on the 5' RACE reads. The table shows roughly 900,000 distinct CDR3 sequences, with more than 25% occurring only once. V lost 2 bases, J lost 3 bases, and 11 bases lay in between. Germline-derived CDR1 and CDR2 are SGHVS and FQNEAQ. The CDR3 contains 14 residues. This sequence was found in a woman aged 80 or older in good health. Material: blood. The V call is TRBV7-8, the J call TRBJ2-7; D perhaps matches TRBD2 (6 bases). CDR3 loop: CASSLWGENYEQYF. Written as DNA, the CDR3 is TGTGCCAGCAGCTTATGGGGGGAGAACTACGAGCAGTACTTC.